The 19 T cell receptor beta chains below were found in one sample sequenced in a study of cytomegalovirus exposure and HLA in healthy donors (dated by TCRdb to 2016 to 2017). To prepare the library, the immunoSEQ multiplex PCR assay was applied. For the multiplex PCR, a mixture combining 60 forward primers for TCR Vbeta segments and 13 reverse primers for TCR Jbeta segments was used. The table was pulled from immuneACCESS by TCRdb, which kept in-frame rearrangements only. Such tables lose some clones; where checked, under half of the loss comes from unresolved V genes, and the rest has no known cause. Here the sample has roughly 170,000 clones; 80% occur a single time. Of the sample, 0.6% to 0.7% falls within the top ten clones. The sequencing input was PBMCs. The receptor source for this set is a boy between 10 and 17 years old in good health and CMV-seronegative.

V and J are TRBV6-1 and TRBJ1-1, with a possible D match to TRBD1 (5 bases). Germline CDR1 reads MNHNS; CDR2 reads SASEGT. V gave up 1 base and J gave up 1 base, with 7 bases separating them. This CDR3 spans 14 amino acids. The CDR3: CASSEVTANTEAFF. The CDR3 coding sequence is TGTGCCAGCAGTGAAGTGACAGCGAACACTGAAGCTTTCTTT.

The rearrangement joins TRBV5-1 to TRBJ2-1, with D tentatively TRBD2 (6 bases). This CDR3 contains 15 residues. V gave up 4 bases and J gave up 6 bases, with 17 bases separating them. From germline, CDR1 is SGHRS and CDR2 YFSETQ. CDR3 region: CASSQERALRNEQFF. The CDR3 nucleotides read TGCGCCAGCAGCCAGGAGCGGGCCCTGCGCAATGAGCAGTTCTTC.

CDR3 sequence reads: CASSHTVEKLFF. CDR3 nucleotides: TGTGCCAGCAGCCACACAGTTGAAAAACTGTTTTTT. The V gene is TRBV2, the J gene TRBJ1-4; D is unclear. There are 12 residues in the CDR3. V was cut by 6 bases and J by 7 bases, with 9 bases left in between. The germline CDR1 and CDR2 sequences are SNHLY and FYNNEI.

CDR3 protein: CAWSVVGTSGSRVQFF. The CDR3 nucleotides read TGTGCCTGGAGTGTTGTCGGGACTAGCGGGAGTAGGGTTCAGTTCTTC. This rearrangement joins TRBV30 to TRBJ2-1, with 14 bases aligning to TRBD2. The germline V gene has CDR1 GTSNPN and CDR2 SVGIG (reference sequence). Trimming removed 0 bases from V and 13 bases from J; junction bases left unmatched: 11. The CDR3 covers 16 residues.

This clone showed up just once. The chain has TRBV4-1 and TRBJ1-6, with D maybe TRBD1 (5 bases). The V gene lost 4 bases and the J gene lost 9 bases, with 10 bases spanning the gap. Germline V gives CDR1 MGHRA, CDR2 YSYEKL. The CDR3 runs 13 residues. The CDR3 region is CASSRQQVSPLHF. The CDR3 region has the DNA TGCGCCAGCAGCCGACAACAGGTTTCACCCCTCCACTTT.

This chain connects TRBV30 to TRBJ2-1; D is unclear. Germline V gives CDR1 GTSNPN, CDR2 SVGIG (reference sequence). The V end lost 0 bases, the J end lost 4 bases, and 7 bases lay between the germline ends. This CDR3 region has 13 residues. This CDR3 reads CAWSVPGYNEQFF. The CDR3 DNA sequence: TGTGCCTGGAGTGTACCAGGATACAATGAGCAGTTCTTC.

The rearrangement links TRBV2 to TRBJ2-7, with D tentatively TRBD1 (5 bases). In germline, CDR1 is SNHLY, CDR2 FYNNEI. This CDR3 contains 14 residues. V was pared by 6 bases and J by 0 bases, with 12 bases between. This CDR3 is CASRDNDSSYEQYF. DNA of the CDR3: TGTGCCAGCAGGGATAACGACAGCTCCTACGAGCAGTACTTC.

In its sample, this clone was seen a few times. This chain links TRBV6-5 with TRBJ1-5, with TRBD1 matching 7 bases. Germline lookup yields CDR1 MNHEY and CDR2 SVGAGI. The V gene end was trimmed by 4 bases and the J gene end by 5 bases; junction bases not matched to a gene: 5. The CDR3 is 14 residues long. The CDR3 DNA is TGTGCCAGCAGTTCCCAGGGGGTGCATCAGCCCCAGCATTTT. It specifies CASSSQGVHQPQHF.

The V call is TRBV7-8, the J call TRBJ2-1, with 8 bases lining up with TRBD2. The CDR3 is 15 residues long. CDR1 and CDR2 (germline): SGHVS, FQNEAQ. V lost 1 base and J lost 4; bases outside the gene matches: 3. CDR3 amino acids: CASSLGAGEYNEQFF. As DNA, the CDR3 is TGTGCCAGCAGCTTAGGAGCGGGAGAGTACAATGAGCAGTTCTTC.

This chain links TRBV7-9 with TRBJ2-7; perhaps TRBD1 as D (6 bases). Germline V CDR1 and CDR2: SEHNR, FQNEAQ (reference sequence). This CDR3 contains 12 residues. Trimming shortened V by 9 bases and J by 6 bases, and 15 bases separated the two germline ends. The CDR3 DNA reads as TGTGCCAGTCAAACAGGGTCAGGCGAGCAGTACTTC. Translation gives CASQTGSGEQYF.

The table lists this clone with a few counts. J is TRBJ1-1 and V is TRBV7-2; TRBD1 might be the D (5 bases). Per germline, CDR1 SGHTA and CDR2 FQGNSA. This CDR3 has 13 amino acids. V was shortened by 5 bases and J by 3 bases, with 10 bases between the two germline ends. The CDR3 DNA is TGTGCCAGCAGCCCAGCGGGGGACACTGAAGCTTTCTTT. Its protein is CASSPAGDTEAFF.

Only a few counts were recorded for this clone. The CDR3 nucleotides are TGTGCCAGCAGCCGGACAGGGGGCTATGGCTACACCTTC. Residues: CASSRTGGYGYTF. The chain has TRBV5-6 and TRBJ1-2; 10 bases agree with TRBD1. V lost 4 bases to trimming and J lost 4 bases; unmatched junction nucleotides: 1. Germline V gene data show CDR1 as SGHDT and CDR2 as YYEEEE. There are 13 residues in the CDR3.

V gene TRBV6-4 combines with J gene TRBJ2-3, with 9 positions matching TRBD1. V lost 6 bases to trimming and J lost 3 bases; unmatched junction nucleotides: 4. Germline CDR1 and CDR2: MRHNA and SNTAGT. This CDR3 is built from 14 residues. The CDR3 loop is CASSPTGGTDTQYF. In nucleotides, the CDR3 is TGTGCCAGCAGCCCGACAGGGGGAACAGATACGCAGTATTTT.

The chain joins TRBV2 to TRBJ2-1; 9 bases agree with TRBD2. The ends lost 9 bases at V and 4 bases at J; junction bases unmatched: 4. This CDR3 is 13 amino acids long. The germline gives CDR1 SNHLY, CDR2 FYNNEI. In DNA form, the CDR3 reads TGTGCCAGAGATAGCGGGGGTTACAATGAGCAGTTCTTC. Encoded protein: CARDSGGYNEQFF.

This clone occurred once. V gene TRBV18 combines with J gene TRBJ1-2, with no clear D. Trimming left V 1 base short and J 2 bases short, with 11 bases between. This CDR3 contains 15 residues. The germline V gene has CDR1 KGHSH and CDR2 LQKENI. The CDR3 reads CASSPRGEENYGYTF. The CDR3 DNA reads TGTGCCAGCTCACCACGCGGGGAGGAGAACTATGGCTACACCTTC.

The V gene is TRBV10-3, the J gene TRBJ1-1; 8 bases are a match to TRBD1. Losses at the gene ends were 10 bases for V and 2 bases for J; bases not matched to a gene: 6. This CDR3 has 13 amino acids. CDR1 and CDR2 (germline): ENHRY, SYGVKD. The CDR3 sequence is CATADRANTEAFF. The CDR3 DNA reads TGTGCCACCGCGGACAGGGCAAACACTGAAGCTTTCTTT.

The sample holds one count of this clone. V gene TRBV7-9 combines with J gene TRBJ2-7, with D maybe TRBD1 (5 bases). This CDR3 contains 15 residues. Looked up from germline, CDR1 is SEHNR and CDR2 is FQNEAQ (reference sequence). V lost 1 base and J lost 1, with 11 bases in between. This chain's CDR3 is CASSLGGEPSYEQYF. For the CDR3, the DNA is TGTGCCAGCAGCTTAGGGGGCGAACCTTCCTACGAGCAGTACTTC.

This clone showed up just a few times. The genes are TRBV25-1 and TRBJ1-2; tentatively, D is TRBD1 (6 bases). The CDR3 totals 15 residues. CDR1 is MGHDK and CDR2 is SYGVNS in the germline V gene. V was trimmed by 7 bases and J by 5 bases, leaving 20 bases between them. The CDR3: CASTEGGTELYGYTF. CDR3 DNA: TGTGCCAGCACCGAGGGGGGGACGGAATTATATGGCTACACCTTC.

The chain links TRBV6-5 to TRBJ1-2; D is possibly TRBD1 (5 bases). The CDR3 consists of 14 residues. V lost 6 bases, J lost 4 bases, and 15 bases lay in between. Germline assignment: CDR1 MNHEY and CDR2 SVGAGI. CDR3 region: CASSRSGRGYGYTF. In nucleotides, the CDR3 is TGTGCCAGCAGCCGATCGGGGAGGGGCTATGGCTACACCTTC.